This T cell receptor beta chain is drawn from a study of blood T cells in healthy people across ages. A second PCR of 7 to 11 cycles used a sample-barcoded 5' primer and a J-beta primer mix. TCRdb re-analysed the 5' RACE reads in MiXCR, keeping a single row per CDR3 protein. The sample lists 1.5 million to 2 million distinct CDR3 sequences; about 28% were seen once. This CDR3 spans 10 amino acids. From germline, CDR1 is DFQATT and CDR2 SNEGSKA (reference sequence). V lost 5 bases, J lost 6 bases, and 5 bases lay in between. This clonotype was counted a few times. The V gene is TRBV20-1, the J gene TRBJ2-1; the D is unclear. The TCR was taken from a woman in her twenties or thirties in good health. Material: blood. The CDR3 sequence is CSAHPNEQFF. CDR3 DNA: TGCAGTGCTCACCCCAATGAGCAGTTCTTC.